The 19 T cell receptor beta chains in this list originate from one sample, sequenced in a study of early T cells in non-severe SARS-CoV-2 infection. One entry per CDR3 protein, called by TCRdb with MiXCR from the 5' RACE reads. Counted here are around 55,000 distinct CDR3 sequences, under 8.5% occurring once; the ten biggest clones make up 5.5% to 6%. The material sequenced was whole blood, taken at baseline. The origin of the receptors is an adult who was a healthcare worker with PCR-confirmed SARS-CoV-2 infection or an uninfected control (not recorded which).

This clonotype was seen at least ten times. The chain employs TRBV6-2 or TRBV6-3 and TRBJ2-3; D possibly corresponds to TRBD2 (7 bases). CDR3 length: 19 residues. Germline CDR1 is MNHEY and CDR2 is SVGEGT. The germline V and J ends were trimmed by 2 bases and 0 bases, with 21 bases remaining between them. CDR3 in DNA: TGTGCCAGCAGTTACGGACCGGGGGGCCCCTCGCCAAGCACAGATACGCAGTATTTT. It is translated as CASSYGPGGPSPSTDTQYF.

The chain combines TRBV27 with TRBJ2-7; tentative D call: TRBD1 (10 bases). Trimming left V 3 bases short and J 5 bases short, with 26 bases between. CDR1 and CDR2 (germline): MNHEY, SMNVEV (reference sequence). The CDR3 totals 18 residues. The DNA for the CDR3 is TGTGCCAGCAGTTTCCGGGACAGGGGACTAGCAGGGGTCCACGAGCAGTACTTC. It yields the protein CASSFRDRGLAGVHEQYF.

The rearrangement links TRBV6-1 to TRBJ2-5; tentative D call: TRBD2 (5 bases). Germline-derived CDR1 and CDR2 are MNHNS and SASEGT. V was pared by 3 bases and J by 5 bases, with 19 bases between. The CDR3 sequence is 16 residues long. CDR3 sequence (DNA): TGTGCCAGCAGTGACTCCTTTGGGAGAATGGATGAGACCCAGTACTTC. It encodes CASSDSFGRMDETQYF.

This clonotype has a handful of counts. The gene calls are TRBV30 and TRBJ2-3; D is possibly TRBD2 (6 bases). V gave up 3 bases and J gave up 11 bases, with 18 bases separating them. The CDR3 is 13 amino acids. Germline loops: CDR1 GTSNPN, CDR2 SVGIG (reference sequence). Written as DNA, the CDR3 is TGTGCCTGGAGCCATCCCGGGACTGTTGAGCAGTATTTT. Amino acid sequence: CAWSHPGTVEQYF.

This clonotype was counted a few times. The V gene is TRBV18, the J gene TRBJ2-3; 7 bases agree with TRBD2. The CDR3 loop spans 16 amino acids. Germline lookup yields CDR1 KGHSH and CDR2 LQKENI. Trimming cost V 1 base and J 0 bases; bases outside gene matches: 4. The CDR3 region is CASSPRERGSTDTQYF. CDR3 sequence (DNA): TGTGCCAGCTCACCACGGGAGCGGGGCAGCACAGATACGCAGTATTTT.

This clonotype was counted only a few times. The rearrangement joins TRBV29-1 to TRBJ2-1; maybe TRBD1 (6 bases). Trimming stripped 8 bases from V and 4 bases from J, with 15 bases between. The length of the CDR3 is 13 residues. Germline values: CDR1 SQVTM, CDR2 ANQGSEA. The CDR3 region is CSTTGSLYNEQFF. In DNA, the CDR3 is TGCAGCACGACAGGCTCTCTTTACAATGAGCAGTTCTTC.

The table lists this clonotype with many counts. This chain joins TRBV4-2 and TRBJ1-4; D is perhaps TRBD1 (6 bases). Trimming shortened V by 4 bases and J by 4 bases, and 13 bases separated the two germline ends. Germline V gives CDR1 LGHNA, CDR2 YNFKEQ. This CDR3 is 15 amino acids long. For the CDR3, the DNA is TGTGCCAGCAGCCCTCCCGACAGGAGTAATGAAAAACTGTTTTTT. Translating gives CASSPPDRSNEKLFF.

The rearrangement links TRBV20-1 to TRBJ2-1; 10 positions match TRBD2. This CDR3 contains 14 residues. V lost 5 bases and J lost 3; bases outside the gene matches: 4. CDR1 and CDR2 (germline): DFQATT, SNEGSKA (reference sequence). The CDR3 region has the DNA TGCAGTGCTGAGGGACTAGCGATCTACAATGAGCAGTTCTTC. It codes for CSAEGLAIYNEQFF.

This clonotype came up many times. This chain connects TRBV18 to TRBJ1-4; 9 positions agree with TRBD1. V lost 3 bases and J lost 8; bases outside the gene matches: 7. The length of the CDR3 is 15 residues. Germline V gene lookup returns CDR1 KGHSH and CDR2 LQKENI. CDR3 in DNA: TGTGCCAGCTCACCGGGGACAGGGAAGGACGAAAAACTGTTTTTT. Its protein is CASSPGTGKDEKLFF.

In this sample, this clonotype turned up many times. V is TRBV7-2 and J is TRBJ1-5; weak D call: TRBD1 (5 bases). Trimming left V 3 bases short and J 5 bases short, with 14 bases between. The germline CDR1 and CDR2 sequences are SGHTA and FQGNSA. CDR3 length: 15 amino acids. CDR3 sequence: CASSLRSGLHQPQHF. In nucleotides, the CDR3 is TGTGCCAGCAGCTTGAGGTCAGGGCTCCATCAGCCCCAGCATTTT.

V usage is TRBV6-2 or TRBV6-3 and J usage is TRBJ2-7, with a possible D match to TRBD2 (7 bases). Germline values: CDR1 MNHEY, CDR2 SVGEGT. V lost 2 bases and J lost 1, with 15 bases in between. CDR3 size: 16 residues. The CDR3 region has the DNA TGTGCCAGCAGTTACAGCTCCGGGGGGCCGTCCTACGAGCAGTACTTC. Amino acid sequence: CASSYSSGGPSYEQYF.

This clonotype was counted ten times or more. The CDR3 reads CASTRRLTGGNYGYTF. CDR3 DNA: TGTGCCAGCACGCGCCGACTAACAGGGGGCAACTATGGCTACACCTTC. V and J are TRBV28 and TRBJ1-2, with TRBD1 matching 9 bases. The germline CDR1 and CDR2 sequences are MDHEN and SYDVKM. This CDR3 spans 16 amino acids. V was clipped by 7 bases and J by 2 bases; unmatched bases: 11.

This clonotype was seen at least ten times. This sequence joins TRBV2 and TRBJ1-1, with a tentative D call TRBD1 (5 bases). The CDR3 loop spans 11 amino acids. Between the trimmed V and J ends, which lost 8 bases and 11 bases, there was a span of 15 bases. Germline loops: CDR1 SNHLY, CDR2 FYNNEI. The chain's CDR3 is CASEGQGLAFF. CDR3 nucleotide sequence: TGTGCCAGCGAGGGTCAGGGTTTGGCTTTCTTT.

This clonotype appeared many times. The chain employs TRBV7-2 and TRBJ2-3; D is unresolved. The ends were cut back, 7 bases at V and 0 bases at J, with 5 bases in the middle. Germline CDR1 reads SGHTA; CDR2 reads FQGNSA. The CDR3 has 12 residues. CDR3 DNA sequence: TGTGCCAGCACCACTAGCACAGATACGCAGTATTTT. Its translation is CASTTSTDTQYF.

The chain is built from TRBV10-3 and TRBJ1-1; the D is unclear. The CDR3 is 13 residues long. Germline values: CDR1 ENHRY, CDR2 SYGVKD. V was cut by 10 bases and J by 1 base, with 13 bases left in between. In nucleotides, the CDR3 is TGTGCCACCACTTCCAAAGAGAACACTGAAGCTTTCTTT. Residues: CATTSKENTEAFF.

This clonotype was recorded many times. This chain joins TRBV6-2 or TRBV6-3 and TRBJ1-1; TRBD1 aligns across 7 bases. This CDR3 region has 14 residues. V shed 6 bases, J shed 0 bases, and the junction held 4 bases outside the gene matches. Germline V gives CDR1 MNHEY, CDR2 SVGEGT. CDR3 DNA: TGTGCCAGCAGGACCGGACAGGTGAACACTGAAGCTTTCTTT. It translates to CASRTGQVNTEAFF.

The CDR3 loop reads CASSLPALPKDNEQFF. The CDR3 DNA is TGTGCCAGCAGCCTCCCAGCGCTCCCCAAGGACAATGAGCAGTTCTTC. This chain uses TRBV7-9 with TRBJ2-1; D ambiguous. Germline V lookup: CDR1 SEHNR, CDR2 FQNEAQ (reference sequence). V shed 5 bases and J shed 5 bases, with 19 bases lying between them. CDR3 length: 16 amino acids.

The table lists this clonotype with a few counts. This chain connects TRBV10-3 to TRBJ1-1, with a tentative D call TRBD1 (5 bases). V lost 5 bases to trimming and J lost 8 bases, with 15 bases between them. This CDR3 is 13 amino acids long. CDR1 is ENHRY, CDR2 SYGVKD, per germline. The CDR3 is CAISPDSGIEAFF. As DNA, the CDR3 is TGTGCCATCAGTCCCGACAGCGGAATAGAAGCTTTCTTT.

The chain combines TRBV2 with TRBJ1-2; 10 bases match TRBD1. V trimming: 7 bases; J trimming: 3 bases; junction bases outside the gene matches: 5. The CDR3 sequence is 14 residues long. CDR1 SNHLY and CDR2 FYNNEI come from the germline V gene. The CDR3 DNA is TGTGCCAGCAAGGCGACAGGGGGCTACTATGGCTACACCTTC. Encoded protein: CASKATGGYYGYTF.